These 17 T cell receptor beta chains were all obtained from the same sample, sequenced in a study of PD-1 blockade in classical Hodgkin lymphoma. TCRdb's copy holds only in-frame clones and misses some; the assay was immunoSEQ multiplex PCR. Of about 24,000 clones in the sample, under 90% were seen once. Time point: cycle 4 day 1 (C4D1), after around six weeks of nivolumab. Brentuximab vedotin exposure varied, and every patient relapsed after autologous stem cell transplantation. The sample here was peripheral blood mononuclear cells (PBMCs), taken before the fourth cycle of nivolumab. These receptors originate from a human donor with classical Hodgkin lymphoma.

This clone was counted once. The V call is TRBV5-4, the J call TRBJ1-1, with D perhaps matching TRBD1 (5 bases). Germline V lookup: CDR1 SGHNT, CDR2 YYREEE (reference sequence). With 6 bases removed from V and 0 bases from J, the gap between germline ends came to 21 bases. The CDR3 contains 17 residues. CDR3 in DNA: TGTGCCAGCACCTACGGGGGGAGACGGATGATGAACACTGAAGCTTTCTTT. This encodes CASTYGGRRMMNTEAFF. The variable domain in full, with the rest retrieved from reference TRBV5-4 and TRBJ1-1, is ETGVTQSPTHLIKTRGQQVTLRCSSQSGHNTVSWYQQALGQGPQFIFQYYREEENGRGNFPPRFSGLQFPNYSSELNVNALELDDSALYLCASTYGGRRMMNTEAFFGQGTRLTVV.

This clone was found a few times. This chain joins TRBV2 and TRBJ1-5; no definite D call. V lost 4 bases and J 1 base, leaving 8 bases between the germline ends. This CDR3 is 14 amino acids long. The germline V gene encodes CDR1 SNHLY and CDR2 FYNNEI. For the CDR3, the DNA is TGTGCCAGCAGTGCCGGGAGGAGCAATCAGCCCCAGCATTTT. It specifies CASSAGRSNQPQHF.

The genes are TRBV11-3 and TRBJ1-1; weak D call: TRBD1 (6 bases). The germline CDR1 and CDR2 sequences are SGHNT and YENEEA. Trimming left V 5 bases short and J 9 bases short, with 16 bases between. The CDR3 contains 13 residues. The CDR3 sequence: CASSLPPGTQAFF. The CDR3 DNA reads as TGTGCCAGCAGCCTTCCCCCGGGGACACAAGCTTTCTTT.

The table lists this clone with a count of one. This chain uses TRBV5-6 with TRBJ2-1; the match to TRBD1 covers 8 bases. Germline V gene data show CDR1 as SGHDT and CDR2 as YYEEEE. The junction had 1 base not matched to a gene; V was cut back by 0 bases and J by 5 bases. The CDR3 consists of 14 residues. The CDR3 DNA follows: TGTGCCAGCAGCTTGGGGACAGGGAACAATGAGCAGTTCTTC. It is translated as CASSLGTGNNEQFF.

The V and J genes are TRBV28 and TRBJ2-1, with 11 bases lining up with TRBD2. The CDR3 loop spans 15 amino acids. Losses at the gene ends were 7 bases for V and 8 bases for J; bases not matched to a gene: 10. Germline CDR1 is MDHEN and CDR2 is SYDVKM. The CDR3: CASTQATSGRYEQFF. The CDR3 DNA sequence: TGTGCCAGCACCCAGGCTACTAGCGGGAGATATGAGCAGTTCTTC.

The V gene is TRBV23-1, the J gene TRBJ2-7; 8 bases are shared with TRBD1. TRBV23-1 is placed among ORFs of uncertain function. The CDR3 is 15 amino acids. V lost 2 bases and J lost 5; bases outside the gene matches: 8. In DNA, the CDR3 is TGCGCCAGCAGTCAAGGTTCAGGGGGCCACAACGAGCAGTACTTC. It specifies CASSQGSGGHNEQYF.

This chain connects TRBV5-6 to TRBJ2-3, with D unclear. Germline CDR1 and CDR2: SGHDT and YYEEEE. Trimming left V 2 bases short and J 0 bases short, with 4 bases between. CDR3 length: 13 amino acids. CDR3 in amino acids: CASSFASTDTQYF. As DNA, the CDR3 is TGTGCCAGCAGCTTCGCTAGCACAGATACGCAGTATTTT.

The chain links TRBV19 to TRBJ1-5; D may be TRBD1 (6 bases). The V and J ends lost 7 bases and 7 bases respectively, with 14 bases between them. This CDR3 is 13 amino acids long. Germline V lookup: CDR1 LNHDA, CDR2 SQIVND (reference sequence). The CDR3 reads CASTASGGQPQHF. As DNA, the CDR3 is TGTGCCAGTACCGCCTCCGGGGGCCAGCCCCAGCATTTT. The full variable domain, its missing parts supplied by reference TRBV19 and TRBJ1-5, is DGGITQSPKYLFRKEGQNVTLSCEQNLNHDAMYWYRQDPGQGLRLIYYSQIVNDFQKGDIAEGYSVSREKKESFPLTVTSAQKNPTAFYLCASTASGGQPQHFGDGTRLSIL.

Only one count was recorded for this clone. This sequence joins TRBV6-1 and TRBJ1-1; the match to TRBD1 covers 8 bases. Looked up from germline, CDR1 is MNHNS and CDR2 is SASEGT. The V and J ends lost 4 bases and 5 bases, in that order; junction bases with no gene match: 6. The CDR3 totals 14 residues. Here the CDR3 DNA reads TGTGCCAGCAGTGCTAGGACAGGGAGTACTGAAGCTTTCTTT. Its protein product is CASSARTGSTEAFF.

This chain joins TRBV2 and TRBJ1-1, with 10 positions matching TRBD1. The germline V gene encodes CDR1 SNHLY and CDR2 FYNNEI. This CDR3 is 12 amino acids long. The V segment lost 5 bases and the J segment 10 bases; nucleotides outside the gene matches: 4. CDR3 in amino acids: CASSSDRGGAFF. CDR3 in DNA: TGTGCCAGCAGTTCGGACAGGGGGGGAGCTTTCTTT.

The chain combines TRBV10-3 with TRBJ1-2, with no clear D. The germline gives CDR1 ENHRY, CDR2 SYGVKD. Trimming left V 4 bases short and J 4 bases short, with 13 bases between. The CDR3 has 14 amino acids. CDR3 in amino acids: CAISVDNRGYGYTF. Here the CDR3 DNA reads TGTGCCATCAGTGTTGACAATCGGGGCTATGGCTACACCTTC.

This clone has more than one count but fewer than ten. The chain recombines TRBV9 with TRBJ1-1, with D possibly being TRBD1 (5 bases). This CDR3 has 15 amino acids. The ends were cut back, 1 base at V and 3 bases at J, with 13 bases in the middle. The germline gives CDR1 SGDLS, CDR2 YYNGEE. In nucleotides, the CDR3 is TGTGCCAGCAGCGTACGGGACTGGGGGGACACTGAAGCTTTCTTT. This codes for CASSVRDWGDTEAFF.

This chain uses TRBV30 with TRBJ1-4, with 7 bases matching TRBD1. The CDR3 has 14 residues. Per the germline V gene, CDR1 is GTSNPN and CDR2 is SVGIG (reference sequence). With 3 bases clipped from V and 5 bases from J, the junction kept 6 bases outside the gene matches. This CDR3 is CAWSGGQTNEKLFF. CDR3 coding DNA: TGTGCCTGGAGCGGGGGACAGACAAATGAAAAACTGTTTTTT.

V gene TRBV27 combines with J gene TRBJ1-5; D possibly corresponds to TRBD1 (6 bases). V lost 2 bases, J lost 0 bases, and 11 bases lay in between. The germline CDR1 and CDR2 sequences are MNHEY and SMNVEV (reference sequence). The CDR3 is 16 amino acids. The CDR3 protein is CASSLGARGSNQPQHF. The CDR3 DNA follows: TGTGCCAGCAGTTTAGGGGCCAGGGGTAGCAATCAGCCCCAGCATTTT.

The rearrangement uses TRBV7-2 and TRBJ1-1; D uncertain. The germline gives CDR1 SGHTA, CDR2 FQGNSA. The CDR3 covers 13 residues. Trimming removed 5 bases from V and 0 bases from J, with 7 bases in between. For the CDR3, the DNA is TGTGCCAGCAGCCGCAGAATGAACACTGAAGCTTTCTTT. Residues: CASSRRMNTEAFF.

The chain has TRBV7-8 and TRBJ2-7; possible D gene TRBD2, 5 bases. The CDR3 runs 13 residues. Germline CDR1 and CDR2: SGHVS and FQNEAQ. Trimming took off 5 bases at V and 1 base at J, with 9 bases between the two ends. The CDR3 spells CASSPPGSYEQYF. In DNA form, the CDR3 reads TGTGCCAGCAGCCCCCCGGGATCCTACGAGCAGTACTTC.

This chain uses TRBV10-3 with TRBJ2-3; D perhaps matches TRBD1 (5 bases). Germline V CDR1 and CDR2: ENHRY, SYGVKD. This CDR3 is 17 amino acids long. Trimming pared 0 bases from V and 0 bases from J, leaving 13 bases between. The CDR3 region is CAISESVQGTSTDTQYF. DNA for the CDR3: TGTGCCATCAGTGAGTCCGTGCAGGGAACTAGCACAGATACGCAGTATTTT.